This is a list of T cell receptor beta chains from one sample in a study of blood T cell repertoires in COVID-19. Profiled with immunoSEQ multiplex PCR; TCRdb holds only in-frame clones, not every one. The data show more than 95,000 clones, about 88% seen once. The source material was peripheral blood. The receptor source for this set is a human donor in a cohort sampled during active COVID-19. Both conserved end residues are part of each CDR3. A D gene is named only where the DNA matches it firmly. Not all rows give a size; the values are once, few, many and, for expanded clones, a class.

clone size,D gene,V gene,CDR3 length,J gene,CDR3 protein,CDR3 DNA
.,.,TRBV7-9,17,TRBJ1-4,CASSLGAAGATNEKLFF,TGTGCCAGCAGCTTAGGGGCAGCGGGTGCAACTAATGAAAAACTGTTTTTT
.,.,TRBV29-1,15,TRBJ1-2,CSVVGSLGGTEGYTF,TGCAGCGTTGTTGGTTCTTTGGGGGGGACGGAAGGCTACACCTTC
few,TRBD2,TRBV7-2,15,TRBJ2-1,CATITTSGGRNEQFF,TGTGCCACCATCACGACTAGCGGGGGGCGTAATGAGCAGTTCTTC
.,.,TRBV6-5,15,TRBJ1-4,CASSYSPTGDEKLFF,TGTGCCAGCAGTTACTCGCCGACAGGAGATGAAAAACTGTTTTTT
.,TRBD2,TRBV18,18,TRBJ2-5,CASSRVGLAGGWQETQYF,TGTGCCAGCTCACGCGTAGGACTAGCGGGAGGGTGGCAAGAGACCCAGTACTTC
.,.,TRBV6-6,13,TRBJ2-5,CASREGDWETQYF,TGTGCCAGCAGGGAAGGGGATTGGGAGACCCAGTACTTC
.,TRBD2,TRBV10-3,16,TRBJ2-1,CAISAPTSGGRDEQFF,TGTGCCATCAGTGCGCCCACTAGCGGGGGGCGGGATGAGCAGTTCTTC
.,TRBD1,TRBV28,15,TRBJ1-5,CAGKRQGNSNQPQHF,TGTGCCGGGAAGCGACAGGGGAATAGCAATCAGCCCCAGCATTTT
few,TRBD2,TRBV4-1,13,TRBJ2-7,CASSQGLLGEQYF,TGCGCCAGCAGCCAGGGACTACTAGGGGAGCAGTACTTC
.,.,TRBV3-1/TRBV3-2,14,TRBJ2-7,CASSQVRGPGEQYF,TGTGCCAGCAGCCAAGTCCGGGGTCCGGGCGAGCAGTACTTC
.,.,TRBV6-5,14,TRBJ2-7,CASSYGPISYEQYF,TGTGCCAGCAGTTATGGGCCAATTAGCTACGAGCAGTACTTC
.,TRBD1,TRBV28,16,TRBJ1-4,CASSLDQGAPNEKLFF,TGTGCCAGCAGTTTAGACCAGGGGGCCCCCAATGAAAAACTGTTTTTT
.,.,TRBV24-1,15,TRBJ1-5,CATSDTTGSNQPQHF,TGTGCCACCAGTGACACGACAGGTAGCAATCAGCCCCAGCATTTT
.,TRBD2,TRBV2,17,TRBJ2-7,CASSSGTSLNRRYEQYF,TGTGCCAGCAGTTCCGGGACTAGCCTCAACCGGCGCTACGAGCAGTACTTC
.,.,TRBV20-1,15,TRBJ2-1,CSASRGGVSYNEQFF,TGCAGTGCTAGTCGCGGCGGGGTCTCCTACAATGAGCAGTTCTTC
.,TRBD1,TRBV9,16,TRBJ2-5,CASSPAGQGTDETQYF,TGTGCCAGCAGCCCCGCGGGACAGGGGACTGACGAGACCCAGTACTTC
.,.,TRBV3-1/TRBV3-2,16,TRBJ2-1,CASSQEGNRVRSEQFF,TGTGCCAGCAGCCAAGAGGGAAACAGGGTACGTAGTGAGCAGTTCTTC
.,.,TRBV5-6,13,TRBJ2-7,CASSPEGGSEQYF,TGTGCCAGCAGCCCGGAGGGAGGTTCCGAGCAGTACTTC
.,.,TRBV5-4,13,TRBJ2-3,CASSPPGLGVQYF,TGTGCCAGCAGCCCCCCCGGGTTAGGGGTCCAGTATTTT
few,TRBD2,TRBV15,17,TRBJ2-1,CATGRGKAGAPYNEQFF,TGTGCCACCGGCCGGGGCAAAGCGGGAGCCCCCTACAATGAGCAGTTCTTC
.,.,TRBV3-1/TRBV3-2,13,TRBJ2-1,CASSRRRGNEQFF,TGTGCCAGCAGCCGGCGAAGAGGCAATGAGCAGTTCTTC
.,.,TRBV7-2,16,TRBJ2-3,CASSDAAGSPTDTQYF,TGTGCCAGCAGCGACGCCGCGGGTAGTCCGACAGATACGCAGTATTTT
.,.,TRBV28,16,TRBJ2-7,CASSSPRARGTYEQYF,TGTGCCAGCAGTTCCCCCCGGGCCAGGGGAACCTACGAGCAGTACTTC
.,.,TRBV6-5,15,TRBJ1-5,CASRPAAGSNQPQHF,TGTGCCAGCAGGCCAGCCGCGGGTTCCAATCAGCCCCAGCATTTT
.,TRBD1,TRBV29-1,13,TRBJ1-2,CSAEGQTVYGYTF,TGCAGCGCAGAGGGACAGACCGTCTATGGCTACACCTTC
.,.,TRBV11-1,15,TRBJ2-3,CASSYQGGVTDTQYF,TGTGCCAGCAGCTACCAAGGGGGGGTCACAGATACGCAGTATTTT
.,TRBD1,TRBV28,16,TRBJ1-2,CASSLTTHRGTVGYTF,TGTGCCAGCAGTTTAACCACCCACAGGGGGACGGTCGGCTACACCTTC
few,TRBD1,TRBV2,15,TRBJ2-1,CASRRDRRSYNEQFF,TGTGCCAGCAGGAGGGACAGAAGGTCCTACAATGAGCAGTTCTTC
.,TRBD2,TRBV2,13,TRBJ2-1,CASTASGAGEQFF,TGTGCCAGCACGGCTAGCGGGGCGGGGGAGCAGTTCTTC
.,.,TRBV2,15,TRBJ2-1,CASSALGLPMDEQFF,TGTGCCAGCAGTGCCCTGGGACTGCCCATGGATGAGCAGTTCTTC
.,.,TRBV6-2/TRBV6-3,13,TRBJ2-5,CASSSPLQETQYF,TGTGCCAGCAGTTCCCCACTCCAAGAGACCCAGTACTTC
.,.,TRBV14,16,TRBJ2-7,CASSQEARRATAEQYF,TGTGCCAGCAGCCAAGAGGCGCGCAGGGCGACCGCCGAGCAGTACTTC
.,TRBD2,TRBV9,16,TRBJ2-5,CASSELTSGSLETQYF,TGTGCCAGCAGCGAGCTGACTAGCGGGAGCCTAGAGACCCAGTACTTC
.,.,TRBV15,15,TRBJ2-1,CATSSLRGAYNEQFF,TGTGCCACCAGCAGTCTCAGGGGGGCCTACAATGAGCAGTTCTTC
.,.,TRBV6-5,13,TRBJ2-7,CASRSPGSYEQYF,TGTGCCAGCAGGTCCCCGGGCTCCTACGAGCAGTACTTC
.,.,TRBV7-9,15,TRBJ2-3,CASSLTTGGTDTQYF,TGTGCCAGCAGCCTGACGACGGGGGGCACAGATACGCAGTATTTT
many,TRBD2,TRBV7-2,15,TRBJ2-7,CASSLVGGSLDEQYF,TGTGCCAGCAGCCTAGTGGGCGGGAGTTTAGACGAGCAGTACTTC
.,.,TRBV11-3,18,TRBJ2-3,CASSPRYLGRAATDTQYF,TGTGCCAGCAGCCCTCGATACTTGGGCAGGGCTGCGACAGATACGCAGTATTTT
.,TRBD2,TRBV19,16,TRBJ2-1,CASRDFPGTSGNEQFF,TGTGCCAGTAGGGATTTTCCCGGGACTAGCGGCAATGAGCAGTTCTTC
.,TRBD1,TRBV28,14,TRBJ1-1,CASSLGQANTEAFF,TGTGCCAGCAGCCTGGGACAGGCGAACACTGAAGCTTTCTTT
.,.,TRBV9,13,TRBJ2-3,CASSVGDGGTQYF,TGTGCCAGCAGCGTAGGGGACGGGGGAACGCAGTATTTT
once,.,TRBV9,15,TRBJ2-6,CASSVAGRGANVLTF,TGTGCCAGCAGCGTAGCGGGGAGAGGGGCCAACGTCCTGACTTTC
.,.,TRBV5-1,13,TRBJ1-2,CASSSDSYYGYTF,TGCGCCAGCAGCTCAGACAGTTACTATGGCTACACCTTC
.,TRBD2,TRBV3-1/TRBV3-2,14,TRBJ2-1,CASSPGLADNEQFF,TGTGCCAGCAGCCCGGGACTAGCGGACAATGAGCAGTTCTTC
few,TRBD1,TRBV4-1,16,TRBJ1-5,CASSQEVGQGAQPQHF,TGCGCCAGCAGCCAAGAGGTCGGGCAGGGGGCTCAGCCCCAGCATTTT
few,TRBD2,TRBV18,15,TRBJ2-3,CASSPPAGNTDTQYF,TGTGCCAGCTCACCACCAGCGGGGAACACAGATACGCAGTATTTT
.,TRBD1,TRBV30,13,TRBJ2-3,CAWCRTGTDTQYF,TGTGCCTGGTGCAGGACAGGTACTGATACGCAGTATTTT
.,TRBD2,TRBV9,15,TRBJ2-1,CASSVALALYNEQFF,TGTGCCAGCAGCGTAGCACTAGCGCTTTACAATGAGCAGTTCTTC
.,TRBD2,TRBV29-1,19,TRBJ2-3,CSVEEQTLTSGRPTDTQYF,TGCAGCGTTGAAGAGCAGACATTGACTAGCGGGAGACCCACAGATACGCAGTATTTT
.,.,TRBV5-8,12,TRBJ2-1,CASSFNLYEQFF,TGTGCCAGCAGCTTTAATCTCTATGAGCAGTTCTTC
.,.,TRBV5-8,12,TRBJ2-1,CASSVIRDEQFF,TGTGCCAGCAGCGTTATCCGAGATGAGCAGTTCTTC
.,.,TRBV6-5,15,TRBJ2-5,CASSWQGLQQETQYF,TGTGCCAGCAGCTGGCAGGGATTGCAACAAGAGACCCAGTACTTC
.,TRBD2,TRBV2,14,TRBJ2-7,CASRTIAGPYEQYF,TGTGCCAGCAGGACCATAGCGGGACCCTACGAGCAGTACTTC
.,TRBD2,TRBV2,14,TRBJ2-7,CASEVAGEIYEQYF,TGTGCCAGCGAGGTAGCGGGGGAGATTTACGAGCAGTACTTC
.,.,TRBV18,14,TRBJ1-3,CASSPGTQGNTIYF,TGTGCCAGCTCACCGGGGACACAAGGAAACACCATATATTTT
.,.,TRBV12-3/TRBV12-4,11,TRBJ1-2,CASSFRYGYTF,TGTGCCAGCAGTTTTCGCTATGGCTACACCTTC
.,.,TRBV7-6,17,TRBJ2-1,CASSRSSGAGVGDEQFF,TGTGCCAGCAGCCGGAGTTCTGGGGCAGGGGTCGGCGATGAGCAGTTCTTC
.,.,TRBV25-1,14,TRBJ1-2,CASSDGGVSYGYTF,TGTGCCAGCAGTGACGGCGGGGTAAGCTATGGCTACACCTTC